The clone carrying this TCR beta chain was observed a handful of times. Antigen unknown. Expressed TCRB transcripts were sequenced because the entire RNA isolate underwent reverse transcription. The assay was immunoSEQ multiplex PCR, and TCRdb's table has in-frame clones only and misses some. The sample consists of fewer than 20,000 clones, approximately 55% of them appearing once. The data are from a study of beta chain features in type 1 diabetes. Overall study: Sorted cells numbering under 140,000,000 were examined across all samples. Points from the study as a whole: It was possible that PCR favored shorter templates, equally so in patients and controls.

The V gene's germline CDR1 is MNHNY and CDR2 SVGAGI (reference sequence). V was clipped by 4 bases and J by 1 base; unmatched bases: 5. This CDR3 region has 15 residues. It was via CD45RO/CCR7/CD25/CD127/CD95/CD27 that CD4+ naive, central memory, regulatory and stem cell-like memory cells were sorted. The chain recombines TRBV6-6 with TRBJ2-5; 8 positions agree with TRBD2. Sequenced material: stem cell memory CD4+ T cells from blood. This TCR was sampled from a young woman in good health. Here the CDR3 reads CASSLAGSGQETQYF. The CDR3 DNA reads TGTGCCAGCAGTTTAGCGGGATCGGGCCAAGAGACCCAGTACTTC.